Included here is one T cell receptor (beta chain) sequence, with context. The antigen is unknown. This sample is part of a study of T cell repertoires and HLA-DP antigens. Repertoires were generated with immunoSEQ multiplex PCR, while TCRdb's copy carries only in-frame clones and drops some. The data hold around 70,000 clones, with just under 80% observed a single time. With 2 bases clipped from V and 4 bases from J, the junction kept 6 bases outside the gene matches. The length of the CDR3 is 15 residues. The germline V gene has CDR1 SGHTA and CDR2 FQGNSA. The chain uses TRBV7-2 and TRBJ2-5; TRBD2 aligns across 8 bases. Sequenced sample: CD4+ T cells from PBMCs. The sequence came from a man aged 60 to 69 in good health and CMV-seronegative. This CDR3 reads CASSLIAGGLETQYF. CDR3 DNA: TGTGCCAGCAGCTTAATTGCGGGAGGTTTAGAGACCCAGTACTTC.